This TCR beta chain stems from a study of T cell responses to AZD1222 COVID-19 vaccine. Germline V gene lookup returns CDR1 MGHRA and CDR2 YSYEKL. Trimming left V 0 bases short and J 5 bases short, with 10 bases between. The CDR3 covers 14 residues. Concerning this clone: Its antigen remains unknown.

Notes on the study in general: Nearly half of spike-specific TCRs reportedly go after variant regions that carry no mutations.

The assay was immunoSEQ multiplex PCR, and TCRdb's table has in-frame clones only and misses some. The repertoire holds roughly 120,000 clones, 93% seen once, with 2.9% in the top ten. V is TRBV4-1 and J is TRBJ1-2; no firm D call. This sequence originates from an adult in good health. Here the sequenced sample was peripheral blood, taken on day 0 of AZD1222 vaccination. CDR3 protein: CASSQDQAWYGYTF. The CDR3 DNA reads as TGCGCCAGCAGCCAAGATCAGGCTTGGTATGGCTACACCTTC.